Presented here are 11 T cell receptor beta chains from one specimen sequenced in a study of T cells in women clearing cervical HPV infection. Assay used: immunoSEQ multiplex PCR; TCRdb lists only in-frame clones, some missing. This sample contains approximately 37,000 clones. The material sequenced was blood buffy coat. The receptors stem from a woman between 18 and 70 years old with a cervical HPV16 infection that either progressed to CIN3+ or cleared (not recorded which).

A word on this clone: The observed sequence ends 3 residues before the CDR3 terminus, with the missing tail filled in from the germline J gene. V and J are TRBV12-3 or TRBV12-4 and TRBJ1-2; D is uncertain. The V and J ends lost 5 bases and 5 bases respectively, with 15 bases between them. The CDR3 sequence is 14 residues long. CDR3 sequence reads: CASSRTSRGYGYTF. The CDR3 DNA, read in part, is TGTGCCAGCAGTCGCACTTCAAGAGGGTATGGC.

On this clone itself: The read ends 3 residues before the CDR3 terminus; that terminus is restored from the germline J gene. This chain joins TRBV19 and TRBJ1-2; 7 bases line up with TRBD1. This CDR3 has 13 residues. The germline gives CDR1 LNHDA, CDR2 SQIVND (reference sequence). The CDR3 region is CASSIVGTDTYTF. CDR3 DNA, as far as it was read: TGTGCCAGTAGTATAGTGGGGACAGATACC.

Of note for this clone: The read falls 3 residues short of the CDR3 end, and the missing part is taken from the germline J gene. This chain connects TRBV7-3 to TRBJ2-2; a weak D match, TRBD1 (7 bases). This CDR3 is built from 14 residues. Deletions cut 8 bases from V and 1 base from J, with 11 bases between. In germline, CDR1 is SGHTA, CDR2 FQGTGA. Here the CDR3 reads CASRQGGNTGELFF. The covered CDR3 bases are TGTGCCAGCCGACAGGGAGGGAACACCGGGGAG.

On this clone itself: The read falls 3 residues short of the CDR3 end, and the missing part is taken from the germline J gene. The rearrangement uses TRBV19 and TRBJ1-2; no definite D call. This CDR3 is 13 amino acids long. Germline V gene sequence: CDR1 LNHDA, CDR2 SQIVND (reference sequence). The DNA read from the CDR3 is TGTGCCAGTAGTACCGCAGGCTCCTACGAC. Amino acids: CASSTAGSYD. The full CDR3 is CASSTAGSYDYTF. The entire variable domain, with the rest obtained from reference TRBV19 and TRBJ1-2, is as follows: DGGITQSPKYLFRKEGQNVTLSCEQNLNHDAMYWYRQDPGQGLRLIYYSQIVNDFQKGDIAEGYSVSREKKESFPLTVTSAQKNPTAFYLCASSTAGSYDYTFGSGTRLTVV.

About this clone: The observed sequence ends 3 residues before the CDR3 terminus, with the missing tail filled in from the germline J gene. The chain links TRBV7-6 to TRBJ1-2; D is unresolved. Germline CDR1 and CDR2: SGHVS and FNYEAQ. The CDR3 has 15 residues. Partial CDR3 DNA: TGTGCCAGCGGCCAAGGAGCGGGAGGGTACAATGAC. This sequence encodes CASGQGAGGYND. The entire CDR3 is CASGQGAGGYNDYTF.

Concerning this clone itself: The CDR3 goes on 3 residues after the read ends, and that part is filled in from the germline J gene. This rearrangement joins TRBV5-4 to TRBJ2-4; TRBD1 matches 8 bases. The CDR3 is 16 amino acids. The V gene's germline CDR1 is SGHNT and CDR2 YYREEE (reference sequence). The J segment lost 4 bases and the V segment lost 0 bases, leaving 6 bases of the junction unmatched. This CDR3 is CASSLAPGTGKNIQYF. The DNA read from the CDR3 is TGTGCCAGCAGCTTGGCCCCCGGGACAGGAAAAAACATT.

As regards this clone: The observed sequence ends 3 residues before the CDR3 terminus, with the missing tail filled in from the germline J gene. This chain links TRBV5-1 with TRBJ2-7; 11 bases line up with TRBD2. V shed 0 bases and J 6 bases; nucleotides not matched to a gene: 2. The CDR3 contains 14 residues. Germline loops: CDR1 SGHRS, CDR2 YFSETQ. The CDR3 DNA, read in part, is TGCGCCAGCAGCTTGGTCCTAGCGGGAGGCGAG. It specifies CASSLVLAGGE. The full CDR3 protein is CASSLVLAGGEQYF.

This CDR3 is CASSLGGGGEQYF. Incomplete CDR3 DNA: TGCGCCAGCAGCTTGGGAGGGGGCGGCGAG. V is TRBV5-1 and J is TRBJ2-7; 7 bases are a match to TRBD1. The read stops 3 residues short of the end of the CDR3; the missing end is completed from the germline J gene. CDR1 is SGHRS, CDR2 YFSETQ, per germline. Germline trimming cut 0 bases from V and 6 bases from J; bases unmatched to any gene: 3. There are 13 residues in the CDR3.

Concerning this clone itself: The read gets to within 3 residues of the CDR3 end, and the germline J gene fills in the rest. The chain links TRBV20-1 to TRBJ2-7; TRBD1 matches 8 bases. The V gene's germline CDR1 is DFQATT and CDR2 SNEGSKA (reference sequence). Unmatched junction bases numbered 3, after V lost 5 bases and J lost 0 bases. This CDR3 spans 13 amino acids. CDR3 sequence: CSALGTGSYEQYF. CDR3 DNA, as far as it was read: TGCAGTGCTCTCGGGACAGGCTCCTACGAG.

For this clone: A read error may account for a junction end that differs from germline. The DNA ends 3 residues before the CDR3 does, and the rest of the CDR3 is filled in from the germline J gene. The V call is TRBV7-3, the J call TRBJ1-2, with D unclear. From germline, CDR1 is SGHTA and CDR2 FQGTGA. The CDR3 totals 13 residues. CDR3 DNA (partial): TGTGCTAGCAGCCGCCCTCCCTCCTACGAC. Translated: CASSRPPSYD. The complete CDR3 reads CASSRPPSYDYTF.

To note about this clone: The read terminates 3 residues ahead of where the CDR3 ends, so the germline J gene completes it. The rearrangement joins TRBV28 to TRBJ2-7; 7 nucleotides match TRBD1. Germline V gene sequence: CDR1 MDHEN, CDR2 SYDVKM. The ends lost 5 bases at V and 2 bases at J; junction bases unmatched: 9. The CDR3 is made up of 15 amino acids. CDR3 DNA, as far as it was read: TGTGCCAGCAGTCGCTTAAGGGACAGCGCCTACGAG. This codes for CASSRLRDSAYE. In full, the CDR3 reads CASSRLRDSAYEQYF. Full variable domain (remainder filled in from reference TRBV28 and TRBJ2-7): DVKVTQSSRYLVKRTGEKVFLECVQDMDHENMFWYRQDPGLGLRLIYFSYDVKMKEKGDIPEGYSVSREKKERFSLILESASTNQTSMYLCASSRLRDSAYEQYFGPGTRLTVT.